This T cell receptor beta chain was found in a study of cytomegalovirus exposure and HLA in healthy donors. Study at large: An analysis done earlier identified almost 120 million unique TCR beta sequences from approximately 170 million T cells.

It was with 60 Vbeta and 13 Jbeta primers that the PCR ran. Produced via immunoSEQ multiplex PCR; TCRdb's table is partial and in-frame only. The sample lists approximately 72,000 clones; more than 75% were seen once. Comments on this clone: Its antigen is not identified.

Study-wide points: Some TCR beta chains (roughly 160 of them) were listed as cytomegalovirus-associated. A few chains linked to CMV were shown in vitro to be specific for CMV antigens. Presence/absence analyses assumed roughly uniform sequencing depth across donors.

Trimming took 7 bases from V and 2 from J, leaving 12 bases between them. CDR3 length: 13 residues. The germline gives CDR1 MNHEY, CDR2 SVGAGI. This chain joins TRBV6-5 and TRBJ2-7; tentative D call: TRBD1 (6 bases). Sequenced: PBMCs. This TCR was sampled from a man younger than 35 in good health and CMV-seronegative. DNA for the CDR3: TGTGCCAGCAAAGGACAGCAAACCTACGAGCAGTACTTC. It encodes CASKGQQTYEQYF.